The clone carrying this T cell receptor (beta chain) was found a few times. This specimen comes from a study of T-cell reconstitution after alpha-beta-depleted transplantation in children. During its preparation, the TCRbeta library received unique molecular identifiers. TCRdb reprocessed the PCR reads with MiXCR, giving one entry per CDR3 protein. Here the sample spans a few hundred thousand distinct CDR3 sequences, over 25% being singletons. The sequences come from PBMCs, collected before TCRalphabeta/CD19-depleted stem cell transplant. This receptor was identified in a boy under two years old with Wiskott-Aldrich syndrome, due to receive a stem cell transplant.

This CDR3 reads CASSVLGPETQYF. The CDR3 DNA follows: TGTGCCAGCAGCGTCCTAGGGCCGGAGACCCAGTACTTC. This chain uses TRBV5-6 with TRBJ2-5; no clear D. The CDR3 length is 13 residues. CDR1 is SGHDT, CDR2 YYEEEE, per germline. Trimming removed 4 bases at V and 5 bases at J, with 12 bases between.